The clone carrying this T cell receptor (beta chain) came up many times. Its antigen remains unidentified. Because the library targeted alpha chains, this beta chain is an off-target read whose size means little. These data originate in a study of spatial heterogeneity in lung cancer. Study-level results: In tumors, expanded intratumoral alpha and beta TCR counts tracked mutation counts.

The CDR3 has 14 residues. Per the germline V gene, CDR1 is SGHVS and CDR2 is FQNEAQ. Trimming cost V 1 base and J 5 bases, with 8 bases left between them. Via MiXCR, TCRdb re-called the 5' RACE reads, giving one row per CDR3 protein. Here the sample spans some 7,000 distinct CDR3 sequences, 14% being singletons. Time point specified: sample taken at primary tumor resection. Specimen: lung tumor tissue, collected at surgery. The chain links TRBV7-8 to TRBJ1-4; no clear D. The sequence derives from a female donor with early-stage non-small cell lung cancer. The CDR3 region has the DNA TGTGCCAGCAGCTTAGGTGTCAGAAATGAAAAACTGTTTTTT. Protein product: CASSLGVRNEKLFF.